This TCR beta chain was observed in a study of T cell repertoires in cytomegalovirus infection. At the level of the study: Both CMV infection and a matching HLA type were indicated by public TCR beta signatures.

On this clonotype: Its antigen is undetermined.

Germline V gene lookup returns CDR1 MNHEY and CDR2 SVGEGT. This CDR3 has 17 residues. With V trimmed by 6 bases and J by 0 bases, 11 bases remained unmatched. The study's findings and limits: The ex vivo response showed dominance by HLA-C-restricted CMV-specific TCR beta clonotypes. Cumulative public TCR beta family frequency identified carriers of CMV plus the relevant HLA.

TCRdb passed the reads through MiXCR, listing each CDR3 protein once. The sample includes about 68,000 distinct CDR3 sequences, more than 20% of them seen just once. This clonotype was sampled from a human donor in good health (CMV status not recorded). Some clones in this sample may be carry-over from other donors' samples. The sequenced material came from PBMCs, sequenced either directly or after in vitro stimulation (not recorded which). The V call is TRBV6-2 or TRBV6-3, the J call TRBJ2-7; TRBD2 matches at 10 bases. The CDR3: CASSHHLTSGHSYEQYF. CDR3 coding DNA: TGTGCCAGCAGCCACCACTTGACTAGCGGGCACTCCTACGAGCAGTACTTC.